A single sample is the source of the 19 T cell receptor beta chains below, sequenced in a study of blood T cell repertoires in COVID-19. Here immunoSEQ multiplex PCR was the method, and the copy in TCRdb shows in-frame clones only, minus some. The sample carries about 200,000 clones, 75% to 90% recorded once. Sequencing was performed on peripheral blood. The receptors originated from a man between 35 and 55 years old with acute or convalescent COVID-19.

V gene TRBV29-1 combines with J gene TRBJ1-2; no firm D call. Germline V gives CDR1 SQVTM, CDR2 ANQGSEA. The CDR3 runs 13 residues. Trimming cost V 3 bases and J 4 bases, with 12 bases left between them. In DNA form, the CDR3 reads TGCAGCGTTGAGATTCCCAGGTTCTATGGCTACACCTTC. Amino acids: CSVEIPRFYGYTF.

V usage is TRBV7-2 and J usage is TRBJ2-3, with D possibly TRBD2 on 6 matching bases. V lost 3 bases and J lost 0, with 13 bases in between. The CDR3 has 16 residues. Germline loops: CDR1 SGHTA, CDR2 FQGNSA. The chain's CDR3 is CASSFRSGQSTDTQYF. For the CDR3, the DNA is TGTGCCAGCAGCTTCCGGAGCGGGCAGAGCACAGATACGCAGTATTTT. Filled out from reference TRBV7-2 and TRBJ2-3, the complete variable domain reads GAGVSQSPSNKVTEKGKDVELRCDPISGHTALYWYRQSLGQGLEFLIYFQGNSAPDKSGLPSDRFSAERTGGSVSTLTIQRTQQEDSAVYLCASSFRSGQSTDTQYFGPGTRLTVL.

The chain uses TRBV29-1 and TRBJ2-5, with 7 bases lining up with TRBD2. The CDR3 is made up of 14 amino acids. The germline CDR1 and CDR2 sequences are SQVTM and ANQGSEA. Trimming cost V 7 bases and J 5 bases; bases outside gene matches: 13. Here the CDR3 reads CSAAEGGGWETQYF. CDR3 DNA: TGCAGCGCCGCAGAGGGCGGGGGATGGGAGACCCAGTACTTC.

The chain is built from TRBV19 and TRBJ1-1; no reliable D call. CDR3 length: 13 amino acids. Deletions cut 0 bases from V and 3 bases from J, with 5 bases between. Germline V gene sequence: CDR1 LNHDA, CDR2 SQIVND (reference sequence). CDR3 sequence (DNA): TGTGCCAGTAGTATAGACCCGTACACTGAAGCTTTCTTT. This gives the protein CASSIDPYTEAFF.

V usage is TRBV7-3 and J usage is TRBJ2-1; perhaps TRBD2 as D (6 bases). In germline, CDR1 is SGHTA, CDR2 FQGTGA. The length of the CDR3 is 15 residues. The V gene lost 5 bases and the J gene lost 3 bases, with 14 bases spanning the gap. CDR3 DNA sequence: TGTGCCAGCAGCCCCTTGGGGGGTCACTACAATGAGCAGTTCTTC. It translates to CASSPLGGHYNEQFF. Full variable domain (rest looked up from reference TRBV7-3 and TRBJ2-1): GAGVSQTPSNKVTEKGKYVELRCDPISGHTALYWYRQSLGQGPEFLIYFQGTGAADDSGLPNDRFFAVRPEGSVSTLKIQRTERGDSAVYLCASSPLGGHYNEQFFGPGTRLTVL.

The CDR3 sequence: CSGLGGRDGYTF. The DNA of the CDR3 is TGCAGCGGTTTGGGGGGGCGAGATGGCTACACCTTC. The chain recombines TRBV29-1 with TRBJ1-2; maybe TRBD1 (6 bases). CDR3 length: 12 amino acids. CDR1 is SQVTM, CDR2 ANQGSEA, per germline. V was shortened by 7 bases and J by 6 bases, with 15 bases between the two germline ends.

CDR3 amino acids: CASSVGTVRTGELFF. The CDR3 DNA reads TGTGCCAGCAGCGTAGGAACAGTCCGGACCGGGGAGCTGTTTTTT. The rearrangement links TRBV9 to TRBJ2-2; D is uncertain. With 0 bases removed from V and 5 bases from J, the gap between germline ends came to 11 bases. CDR1 is SGDLS, CDR2 YYNGEE, per germline. The CDR3 totals 15 residues.

The chain has TRBV28 and TRBJ1-1, with D perhaps TRBD1 (5 bases). The CDR3 has 14 residues. Trimming cost V 5 bases and J 1 base, with 11 bases left between them. Germline CDR1 reads MDHEN; CDR2 reads SYDVKM. CDR3 bases: TGTGCCAGCAGTCCCCCCGACAGGAACACTGAAGCTTTCTTT. Encoded protein: CASSPPDRNTEAFF.

This sequence joins TRBV7-9 and TRBJ2-1; D is unresolved. This CDR3 has 11 residues. In germline, CDR1 is SEHNR, CDR2 FQNEAQ (reference sequence). Deletions cut 4 bases from V and 10 bases from J, with 8 bases between. The CDR3 DNA sequence: TGTGCCAGCAGCTCTAGAGCCGAGCAGTTCTTC. Encoded protein: CASSSRAEQFF. Full variable domain (missing parts from reference TRBV7-9 and TRBJ2-1): DTGVSQNPRHKITKRGQNVTFRCDPISEHNRLYWYRQTLGQGPEFLTYFQNEAQLEKSRLLSDRFSAERPKGSFSTLEIQRTEQGDSAMYLCASSSRAEQFFGPGTRLTVL.

V usage is TRBV3-1 (or the pseudogene TRBV3-2) and J usage is TRBJ1-6; TRBD1 matches 8 bases. The length of the CDR3 is 14 residues. Unmatched junction bases numbered 6, after V lost 5 bases and J lost 9 bases. Germline V CDR1 and CDR2: LGHDT, YNNKEL (reference sequence). The CDR3 bases are TGTGCCAGCAGCTTGGGACAGGAATTTTCACCCCTCCACTTT. Protein: CASSLGQEFSPLHF.

This sequence joins TRBV12-5 and TRBJ2-7; D is unresolved. The germline gives CDR1 LGHNT, CDR2 FRNRAP. The CDR3 sequence is 12 residues long. Trimming removed 3 bases at V and 6 bases at J, with 9 bases between. The CDR3, as DNA: TGTGCTAGTGGTTTAGGAGATGGCGAGCAGTACTTC. This codes for CASGLGDGEQYF.

V usage is TRBV5-4 and J usage is TRBJ2-3; 9 nucleotides line up with TRBD2. This CDR3 spans 16 amino acids. Germline V lookup: CDR1 SGHNT, CDR2 YYREEE (reference sequence). The trim removed 3 bases at V and 2 bases at J, leaving 7 bases unmatched. As DNA, the CDR3 is TGTGCCAGCAGCTCGGGACTAGCCGGGCACACAGATACGCAGTATTTT. Encoded protein: CASSSGLAGHTDTQYF.

The chain couples TRBV7-3 to TRBJ1-2; TRBD1 matches 9 bases. The length of the CDR3 is 15 residues. The V segment lost 5 bases and the J segment 7 bases; nucleotides outside the gene matches: 11. Germline CDR1 is SGHTA and CDR2 is FQGTGA. The CDR3 reads CASSPMGGTGSGYTF. The CDR3 DNA follows: TGTGCCAGCAGCCCCATGGGGGGGACAGGGAGTGGCTACACCTTC.

The chain combines TRBV5-6 with TRBJ2-7, with 9 bases aligning to TRBD1. Germline V CDR1 and CDR2: SGHDT, YYEEEE. This CDR3 is built from 16 residues. The trim removed 0 bases at V and 1 base at J, leaving 5 bases unmatched. CDR3 residues: CASSLAGDRASYEQYF. The CDR3 DNA follows: TGTGCCAGCAGCTTGGCTGGGGACAGGGCTTCCTACGAGCAGTACTTC.

J is TRBJ2-2 and V is TRBV2, with D possibly TRBD1 on 6 matching bases. The germline V and J ends were trimmed by 6 bases and 0 bases, with 14 bases remaining between them. Germline CDR1 reads SNHLY; CDR2 reads FYNNEI. The CDR3 length is 16 residues. The DNA for the CDR3 is TGTGCCAGCAGCTACCGGACAGTCGCGAACACCGGGGAGCTGTTTTTT. Amino acid sequence: CASSYRTVANTGELFF.

The J gene is TRBJ2-1, the V gene TRBV9; 8 nucleotides match TRBD1. With V trimmed by 4 bases and J by 5 bases, 8 bases remained unmatched. CDR3 length: 15 residues. In germline, CDR1 is SGDLS, CDR2 YYNGEE. The CDR3 region has the DNA TGTGCCAGCAGCCCTTCGGGACAGGAGAACAATGAGCAGTTCTTC. Translating it yields CASSPSGQENNEQFF.

The gene calls are TRBV18 and TRBJ2-2; 7 bases agree with TRBD1. Unmatched junction bases numbered 7, after V lost 3 bases and J lost 0 bases. The CDR3 loop spans 17 amino acids. Looked up from germline, CDR1 is KGHSH and CDR2 is LQKENI. In nucleotides, the CDR3 is TGTGCCAGCTCACCGCGTCCCGGGACAGCGAACACCGGGGAGCTGTTTTTT. Amino acids: CASSPRPGTANTGELFF.

This clone was observed a handful of times. The chain links TRBV2 to TRBJ1-5; TRBD1 is a possible D gene (6 bases). From germline, CDR1 is SNHLY and CDR2 FYNNEI. Deletions cut 6 bases from V and 11 bases from J, with 20 bases between. The CDR3 runs to 14 residues. CDR3: CASSTGTHQDTQHF. Written as DNA, the CDR3 is TGTGCCAGCAGCACCGGGACACATCAAGATACCCAGCATTTT.

The CDR3 nucleotides read TGTGCCAGCAGTCCCCTAGCTTCCCACGAGCAGTACTTC. Encoded protein: CASSPLASHEQYF. The chain couples TRBV12-3 or TRBV12-4 to TRBJ2-7, with D possibly being TRBD2 (5 bases). Trimming stripped 5 bases from V and 5 bases from J, with 13 bases between. The CDR3 contains 13 residues.